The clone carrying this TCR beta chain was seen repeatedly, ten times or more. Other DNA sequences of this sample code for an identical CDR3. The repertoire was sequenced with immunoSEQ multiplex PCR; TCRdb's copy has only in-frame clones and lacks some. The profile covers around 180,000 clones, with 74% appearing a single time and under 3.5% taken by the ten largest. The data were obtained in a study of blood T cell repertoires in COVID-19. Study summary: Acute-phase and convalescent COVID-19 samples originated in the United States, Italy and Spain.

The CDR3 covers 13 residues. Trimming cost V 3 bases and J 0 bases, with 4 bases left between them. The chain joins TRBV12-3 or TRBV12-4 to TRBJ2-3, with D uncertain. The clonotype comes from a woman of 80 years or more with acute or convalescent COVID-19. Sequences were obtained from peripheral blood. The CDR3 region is CASSFLSTDTQYF. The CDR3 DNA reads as TGTGCCAGCAGTTTCTTGAGCACAGATACGCAGTATTTT.